These T cell receptor beta chains were read from a single sample in a study of beta chain features in type 1 diabetes. The protocol was immunoSEQ multiplex PCR, while the TCRdb copy is restricted to in-frame clones and leaves out a portion. The table has about 250,000 clones, approximately 11% seen once. Sequencing used naive CD4+ T cells from blood. Receptors were obtained from a man aged 30 to 45 with type 1 diabetes. Each CDR3 is given without its conserved first and last residue. Each record gives: clone size, V gene, J gene, CDR3 protein. The size field is filled for only some rows; it gives once, few, many or a size class.

clone size: few; V gene: TRBV11-2; J gene: TRBJ2-6; CDR3 protein: ASRRGPGANVLT
clone size: few; V gene: TRBV15; J gene: TRBJ2-7; CDR3 protein: ATSREGRGYEQY
clone size: -; V gene: TRBV7-2; J gene: TRBJ1-1; CDR3 protein: ASSPRGRGTEAF
clone size: -; V gene: TRBV4-3; J gene: TRBJ2-5; CDR3 protein: ASSQELAEGAETQY
clone size: few; V gene: TRBV28; J gene: TRBJ1-2; CDR3 protein: ASRSGQGAGGYT
clone size: -; V gene: TRBV7-9; J gene: TRBJ1-4; CDR3 protein: ASSPRGIGKLF
clone size: -; V gene: TRBV7-3; J gene: TRBJ1-2; CDR3 protein: ASSYYPGTGFNYGYT
clone size: few; V gene: TRBV5-1; J gene: TRBJ1-2; CDR3 protein: ASRVRGGDYGYT
clone size: few; V gene: TRBV29-1; J gene: TRBJ2-7; CDR3 protein: SARGGSYEQY
clone size: -; V gene: TRBV15; J gene: TRBJ2-2; CDR3 protein: ATSERGNTGELF
clone size: few; V gene: TRBV11-2; J gene: TRBJ2-1; CDR3 protein: ASSIERTSGGYEQF
clone size: few; V gene: TRBV2; J gene: TRBJ1-1; CDR3 protein: ASSGRENTEAF
clone size: few; V gene: TRBV7-9; J gene: TRBJ1-6; CDR3 protein: ASSPGQGVNSPLH
clone size: -; V gene: TRBV5-1; J gene: TRBJ1-1; CDR3 protein: ASSPDRGGTEAF
clone size: few; V gene: TRBV25-1; J gene: TRBJ2-3; CDR3 protein: ASSTQGATDTQY
clone size: -; V gene: TRBV18; J gene: TRBJ1-5; CDR3 protein: ASSPLGANQPQH
clone size: -; V gene: TRBV7-7; J gene: TRBJ2-5; CDR3 protein: ASSPDALTQY
clone size: few; V gene: TRBV29-1; J gene: TRBJ2-3; CDR3 protein: SVGGFTDTQY
clone size: -; V gene: TRBV18; J gene: TRBJ2-7; CDR3 protein: ASSLQPGQGAYEQY
clone size: once; V gene: TRBV9; J gene: TRBJ2-3; CDR3 protein: ANGGTGVSDTQY
clone size: -; V gene: TRBV19; J gene: TRBJ1-1; CDR3 protein: ASSLLGQGLGTEAF
clone size: -; V gene: TRBV7-9; J gene: TRBJ1-5; CDR3 protein: ASSFTGSKQPQH
clone size: few; V gene: TRBV9; J gene: TRBJ2-1; CDR3 protein: ASSRSGGTHNEQF
clone size: -; V gene: TRBV7-2; J gene: TRBJ2-1; CDR3 protein: ASSLGTGDYNEQF
clone size: -; V gene: TRBV5-6; J gene: TRBJ2-7; CDR3 protein: ASSLARAGYTYEQY
clone size: -; V gene: TRBV6-5; J gene: TRBJ1-1; CDR3 protein: ASSYAQGYTEAF
clone size: few; V gene: TRBV28; J gene: TRBJ1-4; CDR3 protein: ASSLGGSTNEKLF
clone size: few; V gene: TRBV30; J gene: TRBJ1-5; CDR3 protein: AWSVEQNQPQH
clone size: few; V gene: TRBV27; J gene: TRBJ2-1; CDR3 protein: ASSLQVGSYNEQF
clone size: -; V gene: TRBV7-9; J gene: TRBJ1-6; CDR3 protein: ASSLLEKDRLHSPLH
clone size: few; V gene: TRBV21-1; J gene: TRBJ2-5; CDR3 protein: ASSKPSGETQY
clone size: few; V gene: TRBV7-9; J gene: TRBJ1-5; CDR3 protein: ASSLEGDQPQH
clone size: few; V gene: TRBV4-3; J gene: TRBJ2-1; CDR3 protein: ASSQSRDNYNEQF
clone size: few; V gene: TRBV5-1; J gene: TRBJ1-5; CDR3 protein: ASSLDSLQPQH
clone size: -; V gene: TRBV7-3; J gene: TRBJ2-3; CDR3 protein: ASSLRLAGGTDTQY
clone size: few; V gene: TRBV9; J gene: TRBJ1-2; CDR3 protein: ASSVGTGFGYT
clone size: few; V gene: TRBV5-4; J gene: TRBJ2-7; CDR3 protein: ASSFGGAQDEQY
clone size: few; V gene: TRBV5-4; J gene: TRBJ2-5; CDR3 protein: ASSLIKGGGAETQY
clone size: -; V gene: TRBV18; J gene: TRBJ2-2; CDR3 protein: ASSPQRDTGELF
clone size: few; V gene: TRBV14; J gene: TRBJ2-1; CDR3 protein: ASSQERVEKRGNSDNEQF
clone size: -; V gene: TRBV4-2; J gene: TRBJ2-3; CDR3 protein: ASRVGGAGEDTQY
clone size: few; V gene: TRBV5-1; J gene: TRBJ1-1; CDR3 protein: ASSLGMGTGRMGTEAF
clone size: -; V gene: TRBV4-3; J gene: TRBJ2-3; CDR3 protein: ASSPAGLRGTSTDTQY
clone size: few; V gene: TRBV5-1; J gene: TRBJ2-5; CDR3 protein: ASSFRETQY
clone size: -; V gene: TRBV4-3; J gene: TRBJ2-7; CDR3 protein: ASSQEKQGQQY
clone size: -; V gene: TRBV5-4; J gene: TRBJ1-1; CDR3 protein: ASSPGVNTEAF
clone size: -; V gene: TRBV7-9; J gene: TRBJ1-5; CDR3 protein: ASSLGQYQPQH